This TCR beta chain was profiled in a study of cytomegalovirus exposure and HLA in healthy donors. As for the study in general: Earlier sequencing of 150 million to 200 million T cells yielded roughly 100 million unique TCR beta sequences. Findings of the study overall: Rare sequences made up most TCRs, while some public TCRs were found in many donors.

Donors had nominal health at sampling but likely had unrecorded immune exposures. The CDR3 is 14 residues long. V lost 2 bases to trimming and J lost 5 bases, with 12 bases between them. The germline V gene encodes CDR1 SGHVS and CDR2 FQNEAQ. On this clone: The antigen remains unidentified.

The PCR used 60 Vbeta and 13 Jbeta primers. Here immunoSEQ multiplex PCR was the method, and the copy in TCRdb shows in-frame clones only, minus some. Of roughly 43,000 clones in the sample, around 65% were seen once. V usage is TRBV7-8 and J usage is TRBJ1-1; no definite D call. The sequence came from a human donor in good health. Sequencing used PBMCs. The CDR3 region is CASSLLGVGTEAFF. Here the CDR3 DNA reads TGTGCCAGCAGCTTACTTGGAGTTGGGACTGAAGCTTTCTTT.